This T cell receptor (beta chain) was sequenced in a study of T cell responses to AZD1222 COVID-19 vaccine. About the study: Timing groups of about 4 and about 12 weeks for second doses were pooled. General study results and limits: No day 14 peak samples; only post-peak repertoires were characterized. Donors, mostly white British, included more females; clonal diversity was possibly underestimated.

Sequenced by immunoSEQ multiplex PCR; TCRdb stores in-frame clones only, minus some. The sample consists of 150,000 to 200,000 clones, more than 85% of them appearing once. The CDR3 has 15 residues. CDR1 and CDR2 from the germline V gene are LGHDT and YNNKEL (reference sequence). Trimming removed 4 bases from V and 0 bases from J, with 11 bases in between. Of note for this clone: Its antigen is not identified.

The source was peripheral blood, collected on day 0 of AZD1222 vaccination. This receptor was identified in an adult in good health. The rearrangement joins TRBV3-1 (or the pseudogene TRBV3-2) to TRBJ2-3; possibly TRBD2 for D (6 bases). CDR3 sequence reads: CASSPTGTSTDTQYF. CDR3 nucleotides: TGTGCCAGCAGCCCAACGGGGACTAGCACAGATACGCAGTATTTT.